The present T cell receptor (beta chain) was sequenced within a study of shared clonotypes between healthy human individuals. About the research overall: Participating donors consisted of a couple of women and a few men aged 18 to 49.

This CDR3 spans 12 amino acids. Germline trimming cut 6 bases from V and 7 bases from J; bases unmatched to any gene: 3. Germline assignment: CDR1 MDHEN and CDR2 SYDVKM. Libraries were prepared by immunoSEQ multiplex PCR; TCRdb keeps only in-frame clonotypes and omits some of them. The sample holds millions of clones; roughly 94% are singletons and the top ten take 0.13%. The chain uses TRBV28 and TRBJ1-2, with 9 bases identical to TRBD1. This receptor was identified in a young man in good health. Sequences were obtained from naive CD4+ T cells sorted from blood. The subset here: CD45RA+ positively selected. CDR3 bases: TGTGCCAGCAGGGGACAGGGAAGTGGCTACACCTTC. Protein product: CASRGQGSGYTF.